Below, 6 T cell receptor beta chains from the same sample are listed, as sequenced in a study of T cell repertoires in cytomegalovirus infection. TCRdb fed the reads into MiXCR, producing one record per CDR3 protein. The data contain some 310,000 distinct CDR3 sequences, around 25% of them singletons. These receptors are not linked to any known antigen. This material consisted of cultured PBMCs, taken from culture after CMV antigen stimulation. All receptors derive from a human donor in good health (CMV status not recorded). Some clones in this sample may be carry-over from other donors' samples.

The rearrangement joins TRBV2 to TRBJ1-1; no reliable D call. Germline V CDR1 and CDR2: SNHLY, FYNNEI. This CDR3 spans 12 amino acids. Trimming removed 7 bases at V and 6 bases at J, with 12 bases between. In nucleotides, the CDR3 is TGTGCCAGCAAAGGGTCTGACGCTGAAGCTTTCTTT. Translated: CASKGSDAEAFF.

V gene TRBV5-1 combines with J gene TRBJ2-7; D is possibly TRBD1 (6 bases). The CDR3 is 15 residues long. Trimming removed 4 bases from V and 0 bases from J, with 14 bases in between. The V gene's germline CDR1 is SGHRS and CDR2 YFSETQ. The CDR3 reads CASSLGRGTSYEQYF. Written as DNA, the CDR3 is TGCGCCAGCAGCCTCGGCAGGGGAACCTCCTACGAGCAGTACTTC.

This clonotype was counted ten times or more. The rearrangement joins TRBV11-2 to TRBJ2-1; D is undetermined. Deletions cut 5 bases from V and 0 bases from J, with 14 bases between. The CDR3 has 16 amino acids. The germline V gene has CDR1 SGHAT and CDR2 FQNNGV. CDR3 in amino acids: CASSPGPRSSYNEQFF. The CDR3 bases are TGTGCCAGCAGCCCCGGACCACGGAGCTCCTACAATGAGCAGTTCTTC.

Concerning this clonotype itself: One end of the junction fails to match germline, which may point to a read error. This chain joins TRBV7-7 and TRBJ1-1, with TRBD1 identical over 7 bases. Germline V gene data show CDR1 as SSHAT and CDR2 as FNYEAQ (reference sequence). The length of the CDR3 is 19 residues. In DNA form, the CDR3 reads TGTGCTAGCAGCTTATTGGGGTCAGGGGGAAAATTTTTGAACACTGAAGCTTTCTTT. Its protein product is CASSLLGSGGKFLNTEAFF.

In this sample, this clonotype turned up many times. V and J are TRBV7-6 and TRBJ2-3; unclear D gene. CDR1 and CDR2 (germline): SGHVS, FNYEAQ. This CDR3 has 13 amino acids. V was shortened by 5 bases and J by 4 bases, with 10 bases between the two germline ends. This CDR3 reads CASSLWLADTQYF. The CDR3 nucleotides read TGTGCCAGCAGCCTATGGCTAGCAGATACGCAGTATTTT.

This clonotype was recorded at least ten times. V gene TRBV7-8 combines with J gene TRBJ2-7; 9 bases line up with TRBD1. CDR1 SGHVS and CDR2 FQNEAQ come from the germline V gene. V shed 2 bases and J 6 bases; nucleotides not matched to a gene: 8. The length of the CDR3 is 15 residues. CDR3 region: CASSLPVGQGSEQYV. CDR3 in DNA: TGTGCCAGCAGCTTACCCGTCGGACAGGGGTCCGAGCAGTACGTC.